These T cell receptor beta chains were read from a single sample in a study of graft-versus-host responses after intestinal transplantation. Sequencing used immunoSEQ multiplex PCR; TCRdb keeps in-frame clones, though not all of them. Here the sample spans fewer than 120,000 clones, 93% being singletons. The antigens these receptors bind are not known. The input for sequencing was unstimulated CD8+ T cells sorted from spleen or lymph node cells, taken before intestinal transplant. The receptors shown here come from a human donor who received an intestinal transplant. Both conserved end residues are part of each CDR3. The order of the fields is CDR3 protein, CDR3 DNA, clone size, D gene, J gene, V gene. D genes are given only for firm matches. Only some rows state a clone size, as once, few, many or a class for expanded clones.

cdr3_aa: CASNLGREGITEAFF
cdr3_nt: TGTGCCAGCAATCTCGGGAGGGAGGGTATCACTGAAGCTTTCTTT
clone_size: once
d_call: NA
j_call: TRBJ1-1
v_call: TRBV6-1

cdr3_aa: CASSGDRDSDEQYF
cdr3_nt: TGTGCCAGCAGCGGTGACAGGGACTCCGACGAGCAGTACTTC
clone_size: NA
d_call: NA
j_call: TRBJ2-7
v_call: TRBV9

cdr3_aa: CASGWDQPQHF
cdr3_nt: TGTGCCAGTGGGTGGGATCAGCCCCAGCATTTT
clone_size: few
d_call: NA
j_call: TRBJ1-5
v_call: TRBV19

cdr3_aa: CASSDGSHFVRSGPGQPQHF
cdr3_nt: TGTGCCAGCAGTGATGGTTCCCATTTCGTGCGTTCCGGTCCAGGGCAGCCCCAGCATTTT
clone_size: NA
d_call: NA
j_call: TRBJ1-5
v_call: TRBV2

cdr3_aa: CAISGKQGSSYEQYF
cdr3_nt: TGTGCCATCAGTGGGAAACAGGGAAGCTCCTACGAGCAGTACTTC
clone_size: NA
d_call: NA
j_call: TRBJ2-7
v_call: TRBV10-3

cdr3_aa: CASSKQGGNQPQHF
cdr3_nt: TGTGCCAGCAGCAAACAGGGGGGGAATCAGCCCCAGCATTTT
clone_size: NA
d_call: TRBD1
j_call: TRBJ1-5
v_call: TRBV7-9

cdr3_aa: CASRRLAGVVETQYF
cdr3_nt: TGTGCCAGCAGGCGACTAGCGGGAGTGGTAGAGACCCAGTACTTC
clone_size: NA
d_call: TRBD2
j_call: TRBJ2-5
v_call: TRBV7-6

cdr3_aa: CASSVTGTPFEKLFF
cdr3_nt: TGTGCCAGCAGCGTCACCGGGACCCCTTTCGAAAAACTGTTTTTT
clone_size: NA
d_call: NA
j_call: TRBJ1-4
v_call: TRBV9

cdr3_aa: CASSTDGTSGRHEQYF
cdr3_nt: TGTGCCAGCAGCACCGACGGGACTAGCGGGAGGCACGAGCAGTACTTC
clone_size: NA
d_call: TRBD2
j_call: TRBJ2-7
v_call: TRBV9

cdr3_aa: CASSQVRLRPPTNYGYTF
cdr3_nt: TGCGCCAGCAGCCAAGTTCGCCTTAGGCCTCCCACTAACTATGGCTACACCTTC
clone_size: NA
d_call: NA
j_call: TRBJ1-2
v_call: TRBV4-1

cdr3_aa: CASSIGASSSYEQYF
cdr3_nt: TGTGCCAGTAGTATCGGGGCGTCGAGCTCCTACGAGCAGTACTTC
clone_size: NA
d_call: NA
j_call: TRBJ2-7
v_call: TRBV19

cdr3_aa: CASSLTFTGELFF
cdr3_nt: TGTGCCAGCAGCTTGACTTTCACCGGGGAGCTGTTTTTT
clone_size: NA
d_call: NA
j_call: TRBJ2-2
v_call: TRBV7-6

cdr3_aa: CASRLETGLKVDEQYF
cdr3_nt: TGTGCCAGCAGACTCGAGACAGGGTTAAAGGTGGACGAGCAGTACTTC
clone_size: NA
d_call: TRBD1
j_call: TRBJ2-7
v_call: TRBV28

cdr3_aa: CASIRRGVSYGYTF
cdr3_nt: TGTGCCAGCATAAGGCGGGGAGTAAGCTATGGCTACACCTTC
clone_size: NA
d_call: NA
j_call: TRBJ1-2
v_call: TRBV28

cdr3_aa: CASRSGQKPYNEQFF
cdr3_nt: TGTGCCAGCAGATCGGGACAGAAACCCTACAATGAGCAGTTCTTC
clone_size: NA
d_call: TRBD1
j_call: TRBJ2-1
v_call: TRBV6-5

cdr3_aa: CASSVATAGGKKNEQFF
cdr3_nt: TGTGCCAGCAGCGTAGCTACGGCGGGGGGCAAAAAAAATGAGCAGTTCTTC
clone_size: NA
d_call: TRBD2
j_call: TRBJ2-1
v_call: TRBV9

cdr3_aa: CASSSGTSGKVLNEQFF
cdr3_nt: TGTGCCAGCAGCTCCGGGACTAGCGGGAAGGTTTTAAATGAGCAGTTCTTC
clone_size: once
d_call: TRBD2
j_call: TRBJ2-1
v_call: TRBV13

cdr3_aa: CASSQGSGGGRTYNEQFF
cdr3_nt: TGTGCCAGCAGCCAAGGGTCCGGGGGTGGGAGAACCTACAATGAGCAGTTCTTC
clone_size: NA
d_call: NA
j_call: TRBJ2-1
v_call: TRBV4-2

cdr3_aa: CASSYTGYEQYF
cdr3_nt: TGTGCCAGCAGTTATACGGGCTACGAGCAGTACTTC
clone_size: NA
d_call: NA
j_call: TRBJ2-7
v_call: TRBV6-5

cdr3_aa: CASTPTGTVPSEQYF
cdr3_nt: TGTGCCAGCACTCCCACCGGGACTGTCCCTTCCGAGCAGTACTTC
clone_size: NA
d_call: NA
j_call: TRBJ2-7
v_call: TRBV6-6

cdr3_aa: CASSATGLPSSYNEQFF
cdr3_nt: TGTGCCAGCAGCGCCACGGGACTCCCGAGCTCCTACAATGAGCAGTTCTTC
clone_size: NA
d_call: NA
j_call: TRBJ2-1
v_call: TRBV9

cdr3_aa: CASSFRTPPDEQYF
cdr3_nt: TGCGCCAGCAGCTTCAGGACTCCCCCCGACGAGCAGTACTTC
clone_size: NA
d_call: NA
j_call: TRBJ2-7
v_call: TRBV5-1

cdr3_aa: CASSPEGGNTEAFF
cdr3_nt: TGTGCCAGCAGCCCAGAGGGAGGGAACACTGAAGCTTTCTTT
clone_size: NA
d_call: NA
j_call: TRBJ1-1
v_call: TRBV9

cdr3_aa: CASSPPGLDEQYF
cdr3_nt: TGTGCCAGCAGCCCCCCCGGGTTAGACGAGCAGTACTTC
clone_size: NA
d_call: NA
j_call: TRBJ2-7
v_call: TRBV7-9

cdr3_aa: CASSLRTSSYNEQFF
cdr3_nt: TGTGCCAGCAGCTTGCGGACTAGCAGCTACAATGAGCAGTTCTTC
clone_size: NA
d_call: TRBD2
j_call: TRBJ2-1
v_call: TRBV14

cdr3_aa: CASRSSASGSSDEQYF
cdr3_nt: TGTGCCAGCCGATCCTCTGCTAGCGGGAGTTCAGACGAGCAGTACTTC
clone_size: NA
d_call: TRBD2
j_call: TRBJ2-7
v_call: TRBV13

cdr3_aa: CASSPITGADTQYF
cdr3_nt: TGTGCCAGCAGCCCGATAACAGGGGCAGATACGCAGTATTTT
clone_size: NA
d_call: TRBD1
j_call: TRBJ2-3
v_call: TRBV5-6

cdr3_aa: CASSVGSRGGDIQYF
cdr3_nt: TGTGCCAGCAGCGTAGGAAGCCGGGGGGGTGACATTCAGTACTTC
clone_size: NA
d_call: TRBD2
j_call: TRBJ2-4
v_call: TRBV9

cdr3_aa: CTSSQAVPGYTF
cdr3_nt: TGCACCAGCAGCCAAGCGGTGCCTGGCTACACCTTC
clone_size: NA
d_call: NA
j_call: TRBJ1-2
v_call: TRBV1

cdr3_aa: CAALQDRESTGELFF
cdr3_nt: TGTGCCGCCCTACAGGACAGGGAATCCACCGGGGAGCTGTTTTTT
clone_size: NA
d_call: TRBD1
j_call: TRBJ2-2
v_call: TRBV6-7

cdr3_aa: CASSLRTSGYEQYF
cdr3_nt: TGTGCCAGCAGCCTTAGGACTAGCGGTTACGAGCAGTACTTC
clone_size: NA
d_call: TRBD2
j_call: TRBJ2-7
v_call: TRBV11-1

cdr3_aa: CASSLGLHTDTQYF
cdr3_nt: TGTGCCAGCAGTTTGGGACTACACACAGATACGCAGTATTTT
clone_size: NA
d_call: TRBD2
j_call: TRBJ2-3
v_call: TRBV27

cdr3_aa: CASSQDVWNEQFF
cdr3_nt: TGTGCCAGCAGCCAAGATGTGTGGAATGAGCAGTTCTTC
clone_size: NA
d_call: NA
j_call: TRBJ2-1
v_call: TRBV14

cdr3_aa: CASSFPGPGTASPRTEAFF
cdr3_nt: TGTGCCAGCAGCTTTCCTGGTCCCGGGACAGCCTCCCCACGGACTGAAGCTTTCTTT
clone_size: NA
d_call: TRBD1
j_call: TRBJ1-1
v_call: TRBV7-9

cdr3_aa: CASRPPGTPSTDTQYF
cdr3_nt: TGTGCCAGCAGACCGCCCGGGACACCCAGCACAGATACGCAGTATTTT
clone_size: NA
d_call: NA
j_call: TRBJ2-3
v_call: TRBV27

cdr3_aa: CVVNQPQHF
cdr3_nt: TGTGTGGTGAATCAGCCCCAGCATTTT
clone_size: NA
d_call: NA
j_call: TRBJ1-5
v_call: TRBV5-5

cdr3_aa: CASSYSRTGGTEAFF
cdr3_nt: TGTGCCAGCAGTTACTCCAGGACAGGGGGCACTGAAGCTTTCTTT
clone_size: NA
d_call: TRBD1
j_call: TRBJ1-1
v_call: TRBV6-5

cdr3_aa: CASSHPTVALHNEQFF
cdr3_nt: TGCGCCAGCAGCCATCCGACTGTTGCCCTCCACAATGAGCAGTTCTTC
clone_size: NA
d_call: NA
j_call: TRBJ2-1
v_call: TRBV4-1

cdr3_aa: CASGMGNSEQYF
cdr3_nt: TGTGCCAGCGGGATGGGAAACTCCGAGCAGTACTTC
clone_size: once
d_call: NA
j_call: TRBJ2-7
v_call: TRBV27

cdr3_aa: CASSLPGYNGPYNEQFF
cdr3_nt: TGTGCCAGCAGCTTGCCGGGGTACAATGGCCCCTACAATGAGCAGTTCTTC
clone_size: NA
d_call: NA
j_call: TRBJ2-1
v_call: TRBV5-6

cdr3_aa: CAISEVIMNTEAFF
cdr3_nt: TGTGCCATCAGTGAGGTGATAATGAACACTGAAGCTTTCTTT
clone_size: NA
d_call: NA
j_call: TRBJ1-1
v_call: TRBV10-3

cdr3_aa: CASSLEQNNEQFF
cdr3_nt: TGTGCCAGCAGCTTAGAACAGAACAATGAGCAGTTCTTC
clone_size: once
d_call: NA
j_call: TRBJ2-1
v_call: TRBV7-6

cdr3_aa: CASSEGTGAYEQYF
cdr3_nt: TGTGCCAGCAGCGAGGGGACAGGGGCCTACGAGCAGTACTTC
clone_size: NA
d_call: TRBD1
j_call: TRBJ2-7
v_call: TRBV7-2

cdr3_aa: CASSINVRGWNTEAFF
cdr3_nt: TGTGCCAGTAGTATAAACGTGCGGGGGTGGAACACTGAAGCTTTCTTT
clone_size: few
d_call: NA
j_call: TRBJ1-1
v_call: TRBV19

cdr3_aa: CASRLPWGREGRPLGGYTF
cdr3_nt: TGTGCAAGTCGCTTACCCTGGGGCCGGGAAGGACGCCCTTTGGGGGGCTACACCTTC
clone_size: NA
d_call: NA
j_call: TRBJ1-2
v_call: TRBV12-2

cdr3_aa: CASTSKAGGVEQYF
cdr3_nt: TGTGCCAGCACCTCAAAGGCAGGGGGCGTCGAGCAGTACTTC
clone_size: NA
d_call: TRBD1
j_call: TRBJ2-7
v_call: TRBV25-1

cdr3_aa: CASSLIGYEQYF
cdr3_nt: TGTGCCAGCAGCCTGATTGGCTACGAGCAGTACTTC
clone_size: few
d_call: NA
j_call: TRBJ2-7
v_call: TRBV6-5

cdr3_aa: CASSYRVNEKLFF
cdr3_nt: TGTGCCAGCAGTTACAGGGTGAATGAAAAACTGTTTTTT
clone_size: once
d_call: NA
j_call: TRBJ1-4
v_call: TRBV28

cdr3_aa: CASSFIMERGQFF
cdr3_nt: TGTGCCAGTTCTTTCATTATGGAGAGGGGGCAGTTCTTC
clone_size: NA
d_call: NA
j_call: TRBJ2-1
v_call: TRBV19

cdr3_aa: CASSLRLAGGETQYF
cdr3_nt: TGTGCCAGCAGCTTAAGACTAGCGGGAGGAGAGACCCAGTACTTC
clone_size: NA
d_call: TRBD2
j_call: TRBJ2-5
v_call: TRBV11-1

cdr3_aa: CAYLQGGNAEAFF
cdr3_nt: TGTGCCTACCTCCAAGGGGGCAACGCTGAAGCTTTCTTT
clone_size: NA
d_call: TRBD1
j_call: TRBJ1-1
v_call: TRBV5-6

cdr3_aa: CATHPWGETQYF
cdr3_nt: TGTGCCACCCACCCCTGGGGGGAGACCCAGTACTTC
clone_size: NA
d_call: NA
j_call: TRBJ2-5
v_call: TRBV2

cdr3_aa: CASSRGVGSYNEQFF
cdr3_nt: TGTGCCAGCAGCAGAGGGGTAGGCTCCTACAATGAGCAGTTCTTC
clone_size: NA
d_call: NA
j_call: TRBJ2-1
v_call: TRBV7-2

cdr3_aa: CASSEWGRSTEAFF
cdr3_nt: TGTGCCAGCAGTGAGTGGGGGCGGAGCACTGAAGCTTTCTTT
clone_size: NA
d_call: NA
j_call: TRBJ1-1
v_call: TRBV25-1

cdr3_aa: CASSIASTGLSNQPQHF
cdr3_nt: TGTGCCAGTAGTATAGCCTCGACCGGACTTAGCAATCAGCCCCAGCATTTT
clone_size: NA
d_call: NA
j_call: TRBJ1-5
v_call: TRBV19

cdr3_aa: CASREGPEQYF
cdr3_nt: TGTGCCAGCAGAGAAGGACCCGAGCAGTACTTC
clone_size: NA
d_call: NA
j_call: TRBJ2-7
v_call: TRBV27

cdr3_aa: CSVLGETGELFF
cdr3_nt: TGCAGCGTCCTGGGGGAAACCGGGGAGCTGTTTTTT
clone_size: once
d_call: NA
j_call: TRBJ2-2
v_call: TRBV29-1

cdr3_aa: CASSPTPEAGGELFF
cdr3_nt: TGTGCCAGCAGCCCGACCCCTGAGGCGGGCGGGGAGCTGTTTTTT
clone_size: NA
d_call: NA
j_call: TRBJ2-2
v_call: TRBV13